This T cell receptor beta chain was sequenced for a study of Graves' ophthalmopathy and Graves' hyperthyroidism. The CDR3 is 12 residues long. The V gene's germline CDR1 is SNHLY and CDR2 FYNNEI. Concerning this clonotype: A much larger clonotype is one base distant, so this may be a read error.

From RNA, the CDR3 regions of TCR beta chains were amplified and sequenced. HTBI primers were employed in first-round RT-PCR, then a second-round multiplex PCR followed. MiXCR was run by TCRdb on the multiplex PCR reads, yielding one entry per CDR3 protein. The sample holds more than 1,000,000 distinct CDR3 sequences, roughly two fifths seen once. The V gene is TRBV2, the J gene TRBJ2-7, with D possibly matching TRBD1 (6 bases). Sequencing used peripheral blood or thyroid tissue (not recorded which). The clonotype originates from an adult man with Graves' hyperthyroidism. Written as DNA, the CDR3 is TGTGCCAGCACCAGGGGATCCTACGAGCAGCACTTC. Its translation: CASTRGSYEQHF.